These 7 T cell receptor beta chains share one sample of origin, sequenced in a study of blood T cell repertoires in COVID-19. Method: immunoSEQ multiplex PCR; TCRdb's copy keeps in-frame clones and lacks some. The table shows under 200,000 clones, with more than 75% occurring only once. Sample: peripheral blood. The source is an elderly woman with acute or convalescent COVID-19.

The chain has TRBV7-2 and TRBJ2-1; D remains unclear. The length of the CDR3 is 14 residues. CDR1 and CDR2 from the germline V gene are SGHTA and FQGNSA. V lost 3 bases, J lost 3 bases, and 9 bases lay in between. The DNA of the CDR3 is TGTGCCAGCAGCTTGTCCAGGCACTACAATGAGCAGTTCTTC. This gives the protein CASSLSRHYNEQFF. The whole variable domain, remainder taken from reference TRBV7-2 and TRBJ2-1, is GAGVSQSPSNKVTEKGKDVELRCDPISGHTALYWYRQSLGQGLEFLIYFQGNSAPDKSGLPSDRFSAERTGGSVSTLTIQRTQQEDSAVYLCASSLSRHYNEQFFGPGTRLTVL.

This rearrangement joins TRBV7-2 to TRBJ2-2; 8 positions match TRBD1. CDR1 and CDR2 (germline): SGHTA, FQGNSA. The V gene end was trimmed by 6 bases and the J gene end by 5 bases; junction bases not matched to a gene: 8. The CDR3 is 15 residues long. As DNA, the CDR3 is TGTGCCAGCAGGACCGCAGGGGGCCGTACCGGGGAGCTGTTTTTT. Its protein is CASRTAGGRTGELFF.

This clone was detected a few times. The CDR3 DNA sequence: TGTGCCAGCAGCTTCGACAGGACCTACCAGCCCCAGCATTTT. This codes for CASSFDRTYQPQHF. The chain employs TRBV7-2 and TRBJ1-5, with a tentative D call TRBD1 (6 bases). Looked up from germline, CDR1 is SGHTA and CDR2 is FQGNSA. There are 14 residues in the CDR3. Trimming removed 3 bases from V and 7 bases from J, with 13 bases in between.

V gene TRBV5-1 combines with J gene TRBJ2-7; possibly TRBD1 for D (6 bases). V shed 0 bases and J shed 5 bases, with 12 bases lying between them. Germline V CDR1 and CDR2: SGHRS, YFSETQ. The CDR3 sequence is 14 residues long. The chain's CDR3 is CASSLGTVRDEQYF. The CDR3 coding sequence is TGCGCCAGCAGCTTGGGGACAGTGAGGGACGAGCAGTACTTC.

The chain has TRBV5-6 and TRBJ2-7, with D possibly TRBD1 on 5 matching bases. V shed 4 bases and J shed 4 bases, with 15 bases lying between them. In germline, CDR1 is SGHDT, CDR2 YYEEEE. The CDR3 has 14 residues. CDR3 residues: CASSALTGQYEQYF. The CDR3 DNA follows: TGTGCCAGCAGCGCCTTAACAGGACAATACGAGCAGTACTTC.

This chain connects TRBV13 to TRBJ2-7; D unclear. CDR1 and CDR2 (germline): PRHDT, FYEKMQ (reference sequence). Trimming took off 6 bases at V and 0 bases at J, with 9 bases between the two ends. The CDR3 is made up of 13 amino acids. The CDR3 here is CASRSVSSYEQYF. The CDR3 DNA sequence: TGTGCCAGCAGAAGCGTGAGCTCCTACGAGCAGTACTTC.

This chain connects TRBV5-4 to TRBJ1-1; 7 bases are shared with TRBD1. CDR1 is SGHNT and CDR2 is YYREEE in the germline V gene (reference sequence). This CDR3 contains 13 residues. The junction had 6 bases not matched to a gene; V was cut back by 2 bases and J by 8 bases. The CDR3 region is CASSFRQGPEAFF. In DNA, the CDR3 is TGTGCCAGCAGCTTCCGACAGGGACCGGAAGCTTTCTTT.